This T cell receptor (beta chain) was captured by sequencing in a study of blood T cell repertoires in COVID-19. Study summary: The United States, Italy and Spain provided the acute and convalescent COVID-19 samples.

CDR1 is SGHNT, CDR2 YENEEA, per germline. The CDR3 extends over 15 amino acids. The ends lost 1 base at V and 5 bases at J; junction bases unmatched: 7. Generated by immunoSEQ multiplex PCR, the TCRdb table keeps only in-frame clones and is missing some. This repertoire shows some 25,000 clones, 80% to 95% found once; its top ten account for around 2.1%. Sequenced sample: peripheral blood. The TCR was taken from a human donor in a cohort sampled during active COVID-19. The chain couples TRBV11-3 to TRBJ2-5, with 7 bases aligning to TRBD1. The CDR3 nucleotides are TGTGCCAGCAGCTTAGGGGGGACGACAGGGGAGACCCAGTACTTC. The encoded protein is CASSLGGTTGETQYF.